This T cell receptor (beta chain) was sequenced for a study of T-cell memory formation after mild COVID-19. Across the study: Largely donor-specific sequence clusters came from two donors. Study-wide results and caveats: Pre-infection memory already had some responding clones, implying cross-reactive memory joined. CD4+ clones that contracted lay mainly in CM and EM; CD8+ ones lay in EMRA.

A remark on this clonotype: What it binds is unknown.

Germline assignment: CDR1 LNHDA and CDR2 SQIVND (reference sequence). V lost 1 base, J lost 1 base, and 12 bases lay in between. The CDR3 extends over 16 amino acids. Using its own MiXCR run on the 5' RACE reads, TCRdb lists one record per CDR3 protein. This sample has 270,000 or so distinct CDR3 sequences, with around 17% found just once. The clonotype comes from a man aged 18 to 30 who had mild COVID-19 (a few samples of this study predate the infection). Cell type and time point are not known. The source material was PBMCs or a T cell subset sorted from them (not recorded which). V usage is TRBV19 and J usage is TRBJ2-3; D gene uncertain. The CDR3 bases are TGTGCCAGTAGTATAGTTCCCCCGACTGGCACAGATACGCAGTATTTT. This sequence encodes CASSIVPPTGTDTQYF.